This is a list of T cell receptor beta chains from one sample in a study of T cell responses to AZD1222 COVID-19 vaccine. Clones were read by immunoSEQ multiplex PCR, and TCRdb kept only the in-frame ones, dropping some. The sample holds roughly 200,000 clones, roughly 94% seen once. The source was peripheral blood, collected 28 days after the second dose of the MenACWY control vaccine. These receptors were collected from an adult who received the MenACWY meningococcal vaccine as a control. CDR3s include the opening cysteine and the closing phenylalanine or tryptophan. A D gene is named only where the DNA matches it firmly. Clone size appears in some rows only: once, few, many, or a class for an expanded clone.

D: .
V: TRBV5-1
length: 14
size: .
J: TRBJ1-2
DNA: TGCGCCAGCAGCCCCGACAGTCCGGGCTATGGCTACACCTTC
CDR3: CASSPDSPGYGYTF

D: TRBD2
V: TRBV7-8
length: 15
size: .
J: TRBJ2-7
DNA: TGTGCCAGCACCCAGCTAGCGGGAGGTCGCTACGAGCAGTACTTC
CDR3: CASTQLAGGRYEQYF

D: TRBD1
V: TRBV5-1
length: 14
size: .
J: TRBJ1-1
DNA: TGCGCCAGCAGCCCGGGACAGGGAGGCACTGAAGCTTTCTTT
CDR3: CASSPGQGGTEAFF

D: .
V: TRBV13
length: 16
size: .
J: TRBJ2-6
DNA: TGTGCCAGCAGCTCTTCTCGACCATCTGGGGCCAACGTCCTGACTTTC
CDR3: CASSSSRPSGANVLTF

D: TRBD1
V: TRBV28
length: 11
size: .
J: TRBJ2-7
DNA: TGTGCCAGCAGTGACAGGGTCGAGCAGTACTTC
CDR3: CASSDRVEQYF

D: TRBD1
V: TRBV4-1
length: 13
size: .
J: TRBJ2-4
DNA: TGCGCCAGCAGCCAAGCTCAGGGGGACATTCAGTACTTC
CDR3: CASSQAQGDIQYF

D: .
V: TRBV6-5
length: 13
size: .
J: TRBJ1-1
DNA: TGTGCCAGCAGTTACTCAGAAGGGACTGAAGCTTTCTTT
CDR3: CASSYSEGTEAFF

D: TRBD2
V: TRBV7-8
length: 18
size: .
J: TRBJ2-1
DNA: TGTGCCAGCAGCTTACTTGCGTCTAGCGGGGAGAGGTACAATGAGCAGTTCTTC
CDR3: CASSLLASSGERYNEQFF

D: .
V: TRBV2
length: 13
size: .
J: TRBJ2-1
DNA: TGTGCCAGCAGTGAACAGCGTAACAATGAGCAGTTCTTC
CDR3: CASSEQRNNEQFF

D: TRBD1
V: TRBV5-1
length: 15
size: .
J: TRBJ2-7
DNA: TGCGCCAGCAGCTCGCCCGGGACAGGAGTATACGAGCAGTACTTC
CDR3: CASSSPGTGVYEQYF

D: TRBD1
V: TRBV7-9
length: 15
size: once
J: TRBJ1-1
DNA: TGTGCCAGCAGCCCACGGGACAGGGTTCGGACTGAAGCTTTCTTT
CDR3: CASSPRDRVRTEAFF

D: TRBD1
V: TRBV7-2
length: 13
size: .
J: TRBJ1-1
DNA: TGTGCCAGCAGCTTAAACAGGGGGAACGAAGCTTTCTTT
CDR3: CASSLNRGNEAFF

D: .
V: TRBV7-9
length: 15
size: .
J: TRBJ2-3
DNA: TGTGCCAGCAGCTCCTTGGGGTCTGGCACAGATACGCAGTATTTT
CDR3: CASSSLGSGTDTQYF

D: TRBD1
V: TRBV28
length: 15
size: .
J: TRBJ1-5
DNA: TGTGCCAGCCATTCACAGGGGGATAGCAATCAGCCCCAGCATTTT
CDR3: CASHSQGDSNQPQHF

D: .
V: TRBV28
length: 14
size: .
J: TRBJ2-7
DNA: TGTGCCAGCATCCCCCTGTGGGGCCCCTACGAGCAGTACTTC
CDR3: CASIPLWGPYEQYF

D: TRBD1
V: TRBV5-1
length: 15
size: once
J: TRBJ2-1
DNA: TGCGCCAGCAGCTTGGCCGGACAGGGCCACAATGAGCAGTTCTTC
CDR3: CASSLAGQGHNEQFF

D: .
V: TRBV20-1
length: 10
size: .
J: TRBJ2-5
DNA: TGCAGTGCCAGCCAAGAGACCCAGTACTTC
CDR3: CSASQETQYF

D: TRBD2
V: TRBV4-2
length: 16
size: .
J: TRBJ2-1
DNA: TGTGCCAGCAGCCAAGAATCGCTAGCGGGATTTGGTGAGCAGTTCTTC
CDR3: CASSQESLAGFGEQFF

D: .
V: TRBV27
length: 15
size: .
J: TRBJ2-7
DNA: TGTGCCAGCAGTCCCGGGACATCCTCTGCCTACGAGCAGTACTTC
CDR3: CASSPGTSSAYEQYF

D: TRBD1
V: TRBV7-8
length: 17
size: .
J: TRBJ2-7
DNA: TGTGCCAGCAGCCCCCAGGCAATCCTGGGACAGCCCTACGAGCAGTACTTC
CDR3: CASSPQAILGQPYEQYF

D: .
V: TRBV15
length: 17
size: .
J: TRBJ1-2
DNA: TGTGCCACCAGCAGTCCCGGGACAACTATCGCCGGCTATGGCTACACCTTC
CDR3: CATSSPGTTIAGYGYTF

D: .
V: TRBV11-2
length: 13
size: .
J: TRBJ1-1
DNA: TGTGCCAGCAGCATTTATGAGGAGACTGAAGCTTTCTTT
CDR3: CASSIYEETEAFF

D: TRBD2
V: TRBV7-2
length: 14
size: .
J: TRBJ2-3
DNA: TGTGCCAGCAGCTTAGTGGCGGGGGGAGATACGCAGTATTTT
CDR3: CASSLVAGGDTQYF

D: TRBD1
V: TRBV7-2
length: 16
size: .
J: TRBJ2-1
DNA: TGTGCCAGCAGCTTAGGCCTACAGGGGCGACACAATGAGCAGTTCTTC
CDR3: CASSLGLQGRHNEQFF

D: .
V: TRBV7-2
length: 14
size: .
J: TRBJ2-7
DNA: TGTGCCAGCAGCCCCCGGAGGCACTCCTACGAGCAGTACTTC
CDR3: CASSPRRHSYEQYF

D: .
V: TRBV25-1
length: 15
size: .
J: TRBJ1-3
DNA: TGTGCCAGCAGTGTCGGGCAGGGCGGCGGAAACACCATATATTTT
CDR3: CASSVGQGGGNTIYF

D: TRBD2
V: TRBV4-2
length: 19
size: .
J: TRBJ2-1
DNA: TGTGCCAGCAGCCAAGAACCGACTAGCGGGAGTTTCCCCTACAATGAGCAGTTCTTC
CDR3: CASSQEPTSGSFPYNEQFF

D: .
V: TRBV5-1
length: 14
size: once
J: TRBJ2-1
DNA: TGCGCCAGCAGCTTCCAAAGCTCCTACAATGAGCAGTTCTTC
CDR3: CASSFQSSYNEQFF

D: TRBD2
V: TRBV4-3
length: 15
size: .
J: TRBJ2-1
DNA: TGCGCCAGCAGCCAAGGGGCTTGGCGGGGGAATGAGCAGTTCTTC
CDR3: CASSQGAWRGNEQFF

D: .
V: TRBV7-9
length: 14
size: .
J: TRBJ1-1
DNA: TGTGCCAGCAGCTTCCCCATGCTGAACACTGAAGCTTTCTTT
CDR3: CASSFPMLNTEAFF

D: TRBD1
V: TRBV9
length: 15
size: once
J: TRBJ2-1
DNA: TGTGCCAGCAGCGTCGGGACAGCGGCTTACAATGAGCAGTTCTTC
CDR3: CASSVGTAAYNEQFF

D: .
V: TRBV19
length: 13
size: .
J: TRBJ1-1
DNA: TGTGCCAGTAGTATAAATCTGAACACTGAAGCTTTCTTT
CDR3: CASSINLNTEAFF

D: .
V: TRBV28
length: 13
size: .
J: TRBJ2-1
DNA: TGTGCCAGCAGTTTGGGAAGGGGCAATGAGCAGTTCTTC
CDR3: CASSLGRGNEQFF

D: .
V: TRBV18
length: 15
size: .
J: TRBJ2-7
DNA: TGTGCCAGCGCAGACAGGCGTTCGGGGGCCTACGAGCAGTACTTC
CDR3: CASADRRSGAYEQYF

D: TRBD2
V: TRBV7-2
length: 15
size: .
J: TRBJ2-5
DNA: TGTGCCAGCAGCTCCTCCGGGGGGTCCCAAGAGACCCAGTACTTC
CDR3: CASSSSGGSQETQYF

D: .
V: TRBV5-1
length: 13
size: .
J: TRBJ2-3
DNA: TGCGCCAGCAGCGCCCGCAGCACAGATACGCAGTATTTT
CDR3: CASSARSTDTQYF

D: TRBD1
V: TRBV7-6
length: 16
size: .
J: TRBJ1-4
DNA: TGTGCCAGCAGCTTGGGCCCGGGACAGGGGGCCGAAAAACTGTTTTTT
CDR3: CASSLGPGQGAEKLFF

D: .
V: TRBV7-2
length: 12
size: .
J: TRBJ1-4
DNA: TGTGCCAGCAGCTACCCTTCGGAAAAACTGTTTTTT
CDR3: CASSYPSEKLFF

D: .
V: TRBV4-3
length: 16
size: once
J: TRBJ2-3
DNA: TGCGCCAGCAGCCAAGATTACAGCTCTAGCACAGATACGCAGTATTTT
CDR3: CASSQDYSSSTDTQYF

D: .
V: TRBV24-1
length: 12
size: .
J: TRBJ2-5
DNA: TGTGCCACCAGTGAGGGGACGCAGACCCAGTACTTC
CDR3: CATSEGTQTQYF

D: .
V: TRBV7-3
length: 13
size: once
J: TRBJ2-2
DNA: TGTGCCAGCAGCCGTATCGGCGCCGGGGAGCTGTTTTTT
CDR3: CASSRIGAGELFF

D: .
V: TRBV6-2/TRBV6-3
length: 14
size: .
J: TRBJ2-2
DNA: TGTGCCAGCAGTTACTCGGGGATCCTAGGGGAGCTGTTTTTT
CDR3: CASSYSGILGELFF

D: .
V: TRBV20-1
length: 11
size: .
J: TRBJ1-1
DNA: TGCAGTGCTAAGCCTGACACTGAAGCTTTCTTT
CDR3: CSAKPDTEAFF

D: .
V: TRBV3-1/TRBV3-2
length: 12
size: once
J: TRBJ1-1
DNA: TGTGCCAGCAGCCGGGGGAGGACTGAAGCTTTCTTT
CDR3: CASSRGRTEAFF